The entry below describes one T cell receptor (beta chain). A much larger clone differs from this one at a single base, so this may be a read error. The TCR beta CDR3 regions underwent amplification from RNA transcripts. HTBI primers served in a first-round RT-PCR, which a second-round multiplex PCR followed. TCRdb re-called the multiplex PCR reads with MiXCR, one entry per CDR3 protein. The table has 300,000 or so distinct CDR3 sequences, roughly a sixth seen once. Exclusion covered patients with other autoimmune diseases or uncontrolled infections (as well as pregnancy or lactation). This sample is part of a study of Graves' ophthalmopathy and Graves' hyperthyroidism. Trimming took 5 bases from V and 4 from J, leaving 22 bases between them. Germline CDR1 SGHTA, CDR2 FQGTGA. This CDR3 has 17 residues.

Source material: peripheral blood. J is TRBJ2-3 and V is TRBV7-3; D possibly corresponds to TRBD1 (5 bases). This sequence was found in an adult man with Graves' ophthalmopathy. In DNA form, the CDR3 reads TGTGCCAGCAGCCCCCGACAGACCTCCGACGTACCAGATACGCAGTATTTT. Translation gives CASSPRQTSDVPDTQYF.